A single sample gave rise to the 14 T cell receptor beta chains below, sequenced in a study of shared clonotypes between healthy human individuals. Libraries were prepared by immunoSEQ multiplex PCR; TCRdb keeps only in-frame clonotypes and omits some of them. The sample includes over 2 million clones, less than 95% of them seen just once. Selected positively for CCR7 and CD45RO-negative, naive CD8 cells excluded terminally differentiated effector memory CD45RA+ cells. The sample consisted of naive CD8+ T cells sorted from blood. The origin of the receptors is a man aged 18 to 29 in good health.

The table lists this clone with a count of one. The chain has TRBV7-9 and TRBJ2-3, with D perhaps TRBD2 (7 bases). Looked up from germline, CDR1 is SEHNR and CDR2 is FQNEAQ (reference sequence). V was pared by 1 base and J by 0 bases, with 11 bases between. The CDR3 covers 16 residues. The CDR3 is CASSLVGGGSTDTQYF. The DNA for the CDR3 is TGTGCCAGCAGCTTAGTTGGCGGGGGCAGCACAGATACGCAGTATTTT. Supplemented by reference TRBV7-9 and TRBJ2-3, the full variable domain reads DTGVSQNPRHKITKRGQNVTFRCDPISEHNRLYWYRQTLGQGPEFLTYFQNEAQLEKSRLLSDRFSAERPKGSFSTLEIQRTEQGDSAMYLCASSLVGGGSTDTQYFGPGTRLTVL.

V and J are TRBV29-1 and TRBJ2-2; no clear D gene. Trimming cost V 3 bases and J 6 bases, with 17 bases left between them. Germline CDR1 reads SQVTM; CDR2 reads ANQGSEA. The CDR3 has 15 amino acids. The CDR3: CSVEWVEVSAGELFF. The CDR3 DNA reads TGCAGCGTTGAGTGGGTAGAAGTTTCGGCCGGGGAGCTGTTTTTT.

This clone was detected once. The chain carries TRBV15 and TRBJ1-2; D is undetermined. With 0 bases removed from V and 2 bases from J, the gap between germline ends came to 16 bases. This CDR3 comprises 17 residues. Germline V gene lookup returns CDR1 LNHNV and CDR2 YYDKDF (reference sequence). This CDR3 is CATSRDMGLGTNYGYTF. The CDR3 coding sequence is TGTGCCACCAGCAGAGATATGGGGTTAGGAACCAACTATGGCTACACCTTC.

V gene TRBV6-5 combines with J gene TRBJ2-1, with TRBD1 matching over 12 bases. The CDR3 runs to 16 residues. V trimming: 0 bases; J trimming: 9 bases; junction bases outside the gene matches: 6. The germline V gene has CDR1 MNHEY and CDR2 SVGAGI. The CDR3 DNA is TGTGCCAGCAGTTACTCGTGGGACAGGGGGCGCGGTGAGCAGTTCTTC. Its translation is CASSYSWDRGRGEQFF.

The V and J genes are TRBV5-1 and TRBJ2-1; TRBD2 matches at 9 bases. Germline V CDR1 and CDR2: SGHRS, YFSETQ. J lost 10 bases, V lost 3 bases, and 17 bases had no gene match. The CDR3 extends over 17 amino acids. The CDR3 sequence is CASSSPLAGGPHSEQFF. Here the CDR3 DNA reads TGCGCCAGCAGCTCCCCTTTGGCGGGGGGGCCCCATAGCGAGCAGTTCTTC. The full variable domain, completed using reference TRBV5-1 and TRBJ2-1, is KAGVTQTPRYLIKTRGQQVTLSCSPISGHRSVSWYQQTPGQGLQFLFEYFSETQRNKGNFPGRFSGRQFSNSRSEMNVSTLELGDSALYLCASSSPLAGGPHSEQFFGPGTRLTVL.

The gene calls are TRBV7-8 and TRBJ2-7; the D is unclear. The CDR3 contains 13 residues. Trimming took 3 bases from V and 4 from J, leaving 10 bases between them. CDR1 and CDR2 (germline): SGHVS, FQNEAQ. This CDR3 is CASSLLGKYEQYF. DNA for the CDR3: TGTGCCAGCAGCTTGTTAGGAAAGTACGAGCAGTACTTC.

This clone was seen more than once but under ten times. The CDR3 here is CASSESGEDSPLHF. As DNA, the CDR3 is TGTGCCAGTAGTGAGTCAGGCGAGGATTCACCCCTCCACTTT. V usage is TRBV19 and J usage is TRBJ1-6, with no clear D. The V gene's germline CDR1 is LNHDA and CDR2 SQIVND (reference sequence). V dropped 5 bases and J dropped 8 bases, with 13 bases sitting between them. The CDR3 consists of 14 residues.

The chain employs TRBV13 and TRBJ1-3, with D maybe TRBD1 (5 bases). CDR1 PRHDT and CDR2 FYEKMQ come from the germline V gene (reference sequence). Trimming stripped 7 bases from V and 0 bases from J, with 10 bases between. The CDR3 spans 14 residues. The CDR3 loop reads CASTRDLSGNTIYF. For the CDR3, the DNA is TGTGCCAGCACCAGGGACCTCTCTGGAAACACCATATATTTT.

The chain has TRBV5-6 and TRBJ2-3, with D unresolved. Per the germline V gene, CDR1 is SGHDT and CDR2 is YYEEEE. Trimming shortened V by 4 bases and J by 1 base, and 13 bases separated the two germline ends. CDR3 size: 15 residues. The CDR3 DNA follows: TGTGCCAGCAGCAGGGCCCTGGTTGGCACAGATACGCAGTATTTT. Its translation is CASSRALVGTDTQYF.

This rearrangement joins TRBV11-2 to TRBJ2-7; 13 nucleotides line up with TRBD2. Germline lookup yields CDR1 SGHAT and CDR2 FQNNGV. This CDR3 is built from 17 residues. V lost 5 bases, J lost 4 bases, and 11 bases stayed unmatched. CDR3 sequence reads: CASSPIPLAGGDYEQYF. The CDR3 bases are TGTGCCAGCAGCCCCATCCCACTAGCGGGAGGGGATTACGAGCAGTACTTC.

V gene TRBV15 combines with J gene TRBJ2-3; 8 bases fit TRBD1. The CDR3 covers 16 residues. V lost 0 bases and J lost 2; bases outside the gene matches: 4. CDR1 LNHNV and CDR2 YYDKDF come from the germline V gene (reference sequence). The CDR3 DNA sequence: TGTGCCACCAGCAGAGATTGGACAGGGTACACAGATACGCAGTATTTT. It specifies CATSRDWTGYTDTQYF.

This clone was counted once. The same CDR3 can be traced to other DNA sequences in this sample. The chain is built from TRBV30 and TRBJ1-1, with unresolved D. CDR3 length: 12 amino acids. The V and J ends lost 2 bases and 6 bases respectively, with 10 bases between them. The germline V gene has CDR1 GTSNPN and CDR2 SVGIG (reference sequence). CDR3 loop: CAWSQGSAEAFF. As DNA, the CDR3 is TGTGCCTGGAGTCAAGGTTCCGCTGAAGCTTTCTTT.

This chain connects TRBV9 to TRBJ2-3; D is ambiguous. Germline V lookup: CDR1 SGDLS, CDR2 YYNGEE. The CDR3 runs 13 residues. V lost 2 bases and J lost 2, with 6 bases in between. CDR3 nucleotide sequence: TGTGCCAGCAGCGTGTGGGCCACAGATACGCAGTATTTT. Translated: CASSVWATDTQYF.

This clone was counted once. The CDR3 sequence: CASSSGQGVPDTQYF. CDR3 DNA: TGTGCCAGCAGCTCTGGACAGGGAGTCCCAGATACGCAGTATTTT. This chain uses TRBV5-6 with TRBJ2-3; 8 bases map to TRBD1. J gave up 4 bases and V 3 bases, and 7 bases lay outside the gene matches. This CDR3 comprises 15 residues. Germline assignment: CDR1 SGHDT and CDR2 YYEEEE.